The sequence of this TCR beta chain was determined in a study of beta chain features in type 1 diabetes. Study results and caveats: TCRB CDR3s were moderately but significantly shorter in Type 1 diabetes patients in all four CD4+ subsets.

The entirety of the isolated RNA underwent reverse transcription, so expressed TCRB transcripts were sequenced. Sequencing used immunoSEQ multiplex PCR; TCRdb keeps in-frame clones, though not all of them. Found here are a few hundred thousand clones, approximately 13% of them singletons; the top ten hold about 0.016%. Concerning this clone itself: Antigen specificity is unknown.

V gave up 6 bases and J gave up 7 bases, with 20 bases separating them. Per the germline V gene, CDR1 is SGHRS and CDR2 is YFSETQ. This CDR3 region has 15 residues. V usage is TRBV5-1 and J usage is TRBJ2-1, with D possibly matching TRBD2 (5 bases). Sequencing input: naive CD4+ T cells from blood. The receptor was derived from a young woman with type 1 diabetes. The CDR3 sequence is CASTPSAEGRNEQFF. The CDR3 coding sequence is TGCGCCAGCACCCCTTCCGCAGAGGGTCGAAATGAGCAGTTCTTC.